The rows below give T cell receptor beta chains drawn from one sample of a study of T-cell reconstitution after alpha-beta-depleted transplantation in children. TCRdb passed the PCR reads through MiXCR, listing each CDR3 protein once. The table lists about a million distinct CDR3 sequences, about 31% of them singletons. Sequencing used PBMCs, mostly from graft donor cells, obtained 360 days after TCRalphabeta/CD19-depleted stem cell transplant. Source of these receptors: a boy less than two years old who had a stem cell transplant for SCID, so the T cells may come from the graft donor. CDR3s include the opening cysteine and the closing phenylalanine or tryptophan. The D gene is left open where the match is weak. Size tells how often a clone was seen (once, few, many) or the class of an expanded clone, and some rows leave it out.

TRBD1,TRBJ2-2,TRBV7-2,few,CASSPQTGNGELFF,TGTGCCAGCAGCCCTCAGACAGGGAACGGGGAGCTGTTTTTT
NA,TRBJ1-6,TRBV7-8,NA,CASSPGSFSPLHF,TGTGCCAGCAGCCCCGGGTCTTTTTCACCCCTCCACTTT
TRBD2,TRBJ2-3,TRBV4-3,NA,CASSRGLLAGVFTDTQYF,TGCGCCAGCAGCCGAGGGTTACTAGCGGGGGTGTTCACAGATACGCAGTATTTT
NA,TRBJ2-3,TRBV18,NA,CASSWDNTDTQYF,TGTGCCAGCTCATGGGACAACACAGATACGCAGTATTTT
NA,TRBJ1-2,TRBV13,few,CASSLVRPYGYTF,TGTGCCAGCAGCTTAGTTCGTCCCTATGGCTACACCTTC
NA,TRBJ1-1,TRBV12-3/TRBV12-4,NA,CASSFQGSMNTEAFF,TGTGCCAGCAGTTTCCAGGGCAGCATGAACACTGAAGCTTTCTTT
NA,TRBJ2-3,TRBV7-2,NA,CASSPTQRSTDTQYF,TGTGCCAGCAGCCCCACGCAAAGATCCACAGATACGCAGTATTTT
TRBD2,TRBJ2-7,TRBV5-1,NA,CASSWTGTSEASYEQYF,TGCGCCAGCAGCTGGACCGGGACTAGCGAGGCCTCCTACGAGCAGTACTTC
NA,TRBJ1-1,TRBV12-3/TRBV12-4,NA,CASTLGAEAFF,TGTGCCAGCACCTTGGGGGCTGAAGCTTTCTTT
TRBD1,TRBJ1-4,TRBV30,NA,CAWRRTGGEKLFF,TGTGCCTGGAGGCGGACAGGGGGAGAAAAACTGTTTTTT
TRBD2,TRBJ2-3,TRBV5-1,NA,CASSWTPLTSNGGTDTQYF,TGCGCCAGCAGCTGGACCCCGTTGACTAGCAATGGGGGCACAGATACGCAGTATTTT
NA,TRBJ2-5,TRBV7-2,NA,CASSLWVQETQYF,TGTGCCAGCAGCTTATGGGTCCAAGAGACCCAGTACTTC
NA,TRBJ2-2,TRBV12-3/TRBV12-4,NA,CASSSEIGRTGELFF,TGTGCCAGCAGTTCCGAGATTGGGCGGACCGGGGAGCTGTTTTTT
NA,TRBJ2-3,TRBV6-2/TRBV6-3,few,CASSPYRGSTDTQYF,TGTGCCAGCTCACCCTACCGGGGAAGCACAGATACGCAGTATTTT
TRBD1,TRBJ1-1,TRBV12-3/TRBV12-4,NA,CASSSDRGVEAFF,TGTGCCAGCAGTTCAGACAGGGGCGTTGAAGCTTTCTTT
NA,TRBJ2-1,TRBV28,NA,CASTYGESNEQFF,TGTGCCAGCACATACGGGGAAAGCAATGAGCAGTTCTTC
TRBD2,TRBJ2-3,TRBV20-1,NA,CSAAVAGSTDTQYF,TGCAGTGCTGCCGTAGCGGGGAGCACAGATACGCAGTATTTT
NA,TRBJ2-1,TRBV12-3/TRBV12-4,few,CASSPGQLTYNEQFF,TGTGCCAGCAGTCCCGGACAGCTTACTTACAATGAGCAGTTCTTC
TRBD2,TRBJ2-3,TRBV5-1,many,CASTGLAADTQYF,TGCGCCAGCACGGGACTAGCAGCAGATACGCAGTATTTT
TRBD1,TRBJ2-1,TRBV4-3,NA,CASSQERTGARSYNEQFF,TGCGCCAGCAGCCAAGAACGCACAGGGGCGCGCTCCTACAATGAGCAGTTCTTC
NA,TRBJ2-1,TRBV12-3/TRBV12-4,few,CASSLGQGYGRSNSYNEQFF,TGTGCCAGCAGTTTAGGGCAGGGTTACGGCCGGAGTAACTCCTACAATGAGCAGTTCTTC
TRBD2,TRBJ2-4,TRBV6-1,few,CASAGGLAGKNIQYF,TGTGCCAGCGCCGGAGGACTAGCGGGCAAAAACATTCAGTACTTC
NA,TRBJ2-7,TRBV5-1,NA,CASSTRPDEQYF,TGCGCCAGCAGCACAAGGCCCGACGAGCAGTACTTC
NA,TRBJ2-1,TRBV19,few,CASSWGVNEQFF,TGTGCCAGTAGTTGGGGGGTGAATGAGCAGTTCTTC